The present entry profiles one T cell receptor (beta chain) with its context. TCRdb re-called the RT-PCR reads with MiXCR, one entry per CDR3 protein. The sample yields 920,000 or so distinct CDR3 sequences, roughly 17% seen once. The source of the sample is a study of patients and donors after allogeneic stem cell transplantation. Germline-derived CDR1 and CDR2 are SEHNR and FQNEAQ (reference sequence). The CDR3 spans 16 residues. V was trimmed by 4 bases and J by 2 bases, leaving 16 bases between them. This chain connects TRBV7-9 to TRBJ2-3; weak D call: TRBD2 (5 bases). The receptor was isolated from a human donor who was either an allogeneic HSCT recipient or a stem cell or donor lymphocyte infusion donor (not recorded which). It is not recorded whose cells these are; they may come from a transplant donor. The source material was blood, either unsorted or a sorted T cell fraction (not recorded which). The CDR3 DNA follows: TGTGCCAGCAGCTCCTGGGCGGGCGCCCCCACAGATACGCAGTATTTT. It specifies CASSSWAGAPTDTQYF.